This TCR beta chain was sequenced for a study of T cell responses to AZD1222 COVID-19 vaccine. Study-wide findings and caveats: Of the AZD1222 recipients, only 6 or 7 were seropositive at baseline. Repertoire sampling happened only post peak T cell response. Among the donors, most were white British and more were female, and clonal diversity was possibly underestimated. Mapped onto spike, vaccine-associated CD4 TCRs spanned it and were dominant at 160-218 and 743-854.

Germline values: CDR1 MNHEY, CDR2 SVGAGI. This CDR3 is 13 amino acids long. V was pared by 6 bases and J by 3 bases, with 11 bases between. Data came from immunoSEQ multiplex PCR; TCRdb stores just in-frame clones and leaves some out. The sample contains some 200,000 clones, roughly 91% of which appear only once. As concerns this clone: Its antigen is as yet unknown.

V is TRBV6-5 and J is TRBJ1-2, with D perhaps matching TRBD1 (5 bases). The sequence came from an adult in good health. Sequenced material: peripheral blood, taken on day 0 of MenACWY control vaccination. The CDR3 region is CASSRLGDYGYTF. The CDR3 nucleotides are TGTGCCAGCAGCAGATTGGGGGACTATGGCTACACCTTC.